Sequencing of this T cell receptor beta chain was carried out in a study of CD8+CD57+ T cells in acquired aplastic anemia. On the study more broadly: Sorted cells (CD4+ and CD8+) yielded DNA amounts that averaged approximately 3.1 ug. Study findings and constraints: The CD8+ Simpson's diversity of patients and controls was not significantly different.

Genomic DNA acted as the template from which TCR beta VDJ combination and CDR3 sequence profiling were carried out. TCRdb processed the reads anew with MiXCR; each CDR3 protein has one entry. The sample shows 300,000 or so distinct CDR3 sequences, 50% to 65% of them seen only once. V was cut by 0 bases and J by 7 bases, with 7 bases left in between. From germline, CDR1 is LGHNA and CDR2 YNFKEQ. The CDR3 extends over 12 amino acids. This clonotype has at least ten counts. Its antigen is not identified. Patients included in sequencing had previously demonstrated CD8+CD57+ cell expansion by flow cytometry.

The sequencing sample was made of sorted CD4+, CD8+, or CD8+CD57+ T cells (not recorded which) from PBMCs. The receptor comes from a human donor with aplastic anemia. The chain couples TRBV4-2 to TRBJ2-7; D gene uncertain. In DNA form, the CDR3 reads TGTGCCAGCAGCCAAGAACGAACGGAGCAGTACTTC. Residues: CASSQERTEQYF.